Each of the 4 T cell receptor beta chains below was sequenced from the same sample in a study of CD8+ T cells in alopecia areata. Sample treatment: oral pan-JAK inhibitor, 5-10 mg twice daily. Extraction and reverse transcription of RNA yielded cDNA as the sequencing template. The table came from immunoSEQ multiplex PCR; TCRdb's copy has only in-frame clones and leaves some out. Among about 110,000 clones, 56% were seen once, and the ten largest hold 3% to 4%. The sample here was CD4+ T cells sorted from blood, taken at week 24, from a patient treated with tofacitinib. The receptors come from a human donor with alopecia areata.

The chain carries TRBV5-1 and TRBJ2-7; TRBD2 is a possible D gene (6 bases). Trimming removed 10 bases at V and 0 bases at J, with 14 bases between. This CDR3 contains 13 residues. Germline V gives CDR1 SGHRS, CDR2 YFSETQ. The CDR3 nucleotides are TGCGCCTCCTCGGGGACTCCCTCCTACGAGCAGTACTTC. Translated: CASSGTPSYEQYF.

In this sample, this clone turned up once. The gene calls are TRBV27 and TRBJ1-5; 10 nucleotides agree with TRBD1. This CDR3 has 15 amino acids. The V gene end was trimmed by 2 bases and the J gene end by 3 bases; junction bases not matched to a gene: 1. Germline CDR1 MNHEY, CDR2 SMNVEV (reference sequence). CDR3 coding DNA: TGTGCCAGCAGTTTAGGGACAGGGGACAATCAGCCCCAGCATTTT. This encodes CASSLGTGDNQPQHF.

A few counts support this clone. The chain has TRBV4-2 and TRBJ1-1; 7 positions match TRBD1. The junction had 9 bases not matched to a gene; V was cut back by 3 bases and J by 8 bases. This CDR3 has 14 amino acids. Germline values: CDR1 LGHNA, CDR2 YNFKEQ. The CDR3, as DNA: TGTGCCAGCAGCCAGGATACAGGGGATGTAGAAGCTTTCTTT. Translated: CASSQDTGDVEAFF.

The V call is TRBV14, the J call TRBJ1-2; D uncertain. The CDR3 extends over 14 amino acids. Germline V gene sequence: CDR1 SGHDN, CDR2 FVKESK. V was shortened by 1 base and J by 3 bases, with 9 bases between the two germline ends. The DNA of the CDR3 is TGTGCCAGCAGCCAAGGGGCCCTCGACTATGGCTACACCTTC. Amino acids: CASSQGALDYGYTF.